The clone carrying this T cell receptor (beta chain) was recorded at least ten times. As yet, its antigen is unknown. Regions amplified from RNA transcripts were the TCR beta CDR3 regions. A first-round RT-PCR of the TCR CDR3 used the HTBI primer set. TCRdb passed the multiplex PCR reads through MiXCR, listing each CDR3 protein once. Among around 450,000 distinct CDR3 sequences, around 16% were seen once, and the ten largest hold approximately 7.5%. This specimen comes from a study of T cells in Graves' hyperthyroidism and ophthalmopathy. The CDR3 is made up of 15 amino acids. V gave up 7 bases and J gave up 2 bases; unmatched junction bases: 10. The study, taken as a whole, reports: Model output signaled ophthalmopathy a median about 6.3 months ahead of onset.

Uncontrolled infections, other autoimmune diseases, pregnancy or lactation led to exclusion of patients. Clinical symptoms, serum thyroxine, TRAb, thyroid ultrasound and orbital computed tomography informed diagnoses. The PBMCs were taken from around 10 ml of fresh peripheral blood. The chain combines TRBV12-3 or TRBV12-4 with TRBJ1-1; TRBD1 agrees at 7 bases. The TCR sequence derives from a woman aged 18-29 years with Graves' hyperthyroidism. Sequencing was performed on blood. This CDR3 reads CASTAPGTVNTEAFF. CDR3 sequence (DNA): TGTGCCAGCACCGCACCAGGGACAGTCAACACTGAAGCTTTCTTT.